A single sample gave rise to the 15 T cell receptor beta chains below, sequenced in a study of blood T cell repertoires in COVID-19. The method was immunoSEQ multiplex PCR; TCRdb's version includes in-frame clones alone and lacks a portion of them. Of approximately 60,000 clones in the sample, around 83% are singletons; the top ten hold roughly 6%. Sequenced sample: peripheral blood. These receptors were collected from a human donor in a cohort sampled during active COVID-19.

The rearrangement joins TRBV21-1 to TRBJ2-7; the D call in the table, TRBD2, was not verified against the DNA. TRBV21-1 is flagged as a pseudogene. This CDR3 is 15 amino acids long. The CDR3 region has the DNA TGTGCCAGCAGCGACCGGACTAGCGGTCCCTACGAGCAGTACTTC. Translated: CASSDRTSGPYEQYF.

The rearrangement joins TRBV4-1 to TRBJ2-3, with D maybe TRBD1 (5 bases). This CDR3 spans 13 amino acids. Trimming cost V 0 bases and J 7 bases, with 8 bases left between them. Germline lookup yields CDR1 MGHRA and CDR2 YSYEKL. The CDR3 region has the DNA TGCGCCAGCAGCCAAGATGGGGCTAATACGCAGTATTTT. Amino acids: CASSQDGANTQYF.

The chain employs TRBV3-1 (or the pseudogene TRBV3-2) and TRBJ2-2; D gene unclear. Looked up from germline, CDR1 is LGHDT and CDR2 is YNNKEL (reference sequence). The CDR3 length is 13 residues. Trimming took 1 base from V and 7 from J, leaving 7 bases between them. The CDR3 spells CASSQGAVGELFF. In DNA, the CDR3 is TGTGCCAGCAGCCAAGGGGCCGTCGGGGAGCTGTTTTTT.

The chain is built from TRBV4-2 and TRBJ2-7; D remains unclear. Germline values: CDR1 LGHNA, CDR2 YNFKEQ. Trimming left V 1 base short and J 3 bases short, with 10 bases between. This CDR3 region has 14 residues. CDR3 amino acids: CASSQVRASYEQYF. CDR3 in DNA: TGTGCCAGCAGCCAAGTACGAGCAAGCTACGAGCAGTACTTC.

This clone was recorded once. This chain uses TRBV19 with TRBJ2-7; D remains ambiguous. Germline V CDR1 and CDR2: LNHDA, SQIVND (reference sequence). The germline V and J ends were trimmed by 3 bases and 4 bases, with 16 bases remaining between them. The CDR3 has 15 amino acids. This CDR3 is CASSITLEVTYEQYF. As DNA, the CDR3 is TGTGCCAGTAGTATCACCCTTGAGGTTACGTACGAGCAGTACTTC.

This clone has ten or more counts. The V and J genes are TRBV4-2 and TRBJ2-2, with D tentatively TRBD1 (6 bases). Per germline, CDR1 LGHNA and CDR2 YNFKEQ. This CDR3 spans 16 amino acids. V was cut by 0 bases and J by 0 bases, with 8 bases left in between. CDR3 residues: CASSQEGGPNTGELFF. The CDR3 DNA reads as TGTGCCAGCAGCCAAGAAGGGGGACCGAACACCGGGGAGCTGTTTTTT.

This chain links TRBV18 with TRBJ1-2, with a weak D call TRBD1 (6 bases). The CDR3 covers 17 residues. Germline assignment: CDR1 KGHSH and CDR2 LQKENI. Trimming removed 2 bases from V and 2 bases from J, with 18 bases in between. DNA for the CDR3: TGTGCCAGCTCACCATTCCCGGCTGGGACATCGAACTATGGCTACACCTTC. Protein product: CASSPFPAGTSNYGYTF.

The chain uses TRBV28 and TRBJ1-2, with D unclear. The germline gives CDR1 MDHEN, CDR2 SYDVKM. Trimming pared 3 bases from V and 6 bases from J, leaving 14 bases between. The CDR3 runs 14 residues. CDR3 nucleotides: TGTGCCAGCAGTTTGCCTAATGTCGTGAATGGCTACACCTTC. Translating gives CASSLPNVVNGYTF.

The chain joins TRBV18 to TRBJ2-1; 9 bases map to TRBD2. V trimming: 4 bases; J trimming: 9 bases; junction bases outside the gene matches: 13. This CDR3 contains 16 residues. Germline V lookup: CDR1 KGHSH, CDR2 LQKENI. CDR3 nucleotide sequence: TGTGCCAGCTCACTCCAGACTAGCGGAGGGGTGGGTGAGCAGTTCTTC. It specifies CASSLQTSGGVGEQFF.

The chain joins TRBV7-8 to TRBJ1-4; TRBD1 is a possible D gene (5 bases). The CDR3 length is 13 residues. V gave up 5 bases and J gave up 6 bases, with 10 bases separating them. The germline V gene encodes CDR1 SGHVS and CDR2 FQNEAQ. The CDR3 bases are TGTGCCAGCAGCCTGGGGACTTATGAAAAACTGTTTTTT. It codes for CASSLGTYEKLFF. Supplemented by reference TRBV7-8 and TRBJ1-4, the full variable domain reads GAGVSQSPRYKVAKRGQDVALRCDPISGHVSLFWYQQALGQGPEFLTYFQNEAQLDKSGLPSDRFFAERPEGSVSTLKIQRTQQEDSAVYLCASSLGTYEKLFFGSGTQLSVL.

This rearrangement joins TRBV7-8 to TRBJ1-2, with D possibly TRBD1 on 5 matching bases. The germline V and J ends were trimmed by 4 bases and 4 bases, with 10 bases remaining between them. The CDR3 is 13 residues long. From germline, CDR1 is SGHVS and CDR2 FQNEAQ. The CDR3 sequence: CASSYQGSYGYTF. CDR3 DNA sequence: TGTGCCAGCAGCTACCAGGGAAGCTATGGCTACACCTTC.

CDR3 nucleotide sequence: TGTGCCAGCAGCTTAGCCTTGGTTCAGCTAGCGGGAGTAGATACGCAGTATTTT. Its protein product is CASSLALVQLAGVDTQYF. The chain recombines TRBV7-9 with TRBJ2-3, with 10 nucleotides matching TRBD2. Per germline, CDR1 SEHNR and CDR2 FQNEAQ (reference sequence). The CDR3 runs to 18 residues. Trimming removed 0 bases from V and 5 bases from J; junction bases left unmatched: 11.

The rearrangement uses TRBV7-6 and TRBJ2-1; TRBD1 might be the D (7 bases). Trimming left V 2 bases short and J 7 bases short, with 15 bases between. The CDR3 runs to 15 residues. The germline gives CDR1 SGHVS, CDR2 FNYEAQ. This chain's CDR3 is CASSLQGGLMNEQFF. For the CDR3, the DNA is TGTGCCAGCAGCTTACAGGGGGGATTGATGAATGAGCAGTTCTTC.

The sample holds one count of this clone. The V call is TRBV6-1, the J call TRBJ2-1; 14 bases are a match to TRBD2. CDR3 length equals 14 residues. Germline V CDR1 and CDR2: MNHNS, SASEGT. V dropped 3 bases and J dropped 9; count of bases not matched to a gene: 1. The CDR3 region has the DNA TGTGCCAGCAGTGATGGGACTAGCGGGAGTGAGCAGTTCTTC. Translating gives CASSDGTSGSEQFF.

The chain recombines TRBV19 with TRBJ1-5; TRBD1 is a possible D gene (5 bases). The CDR3 extends over 13 amino acids. Germline V gene data show CDR1 as LNHDA and CDR2 as SQIVND (reference sequence). Trimming left V 6 bases short and J 4 bases short, with 10 bases between. The CDR3: CASRGQGNQPQHF. The CDR3 DNA sequence: TGTGCCAGTAGAGGTCAGGGTAATCAGCCCCAGCATTTT.